The subject of this entry is one T cell receptor (beta chain). The CDR3 spans 14 residues. Germline-derived CDR1 and CDR2 are LNHDA and SQIVND (reference sequence). Trimming shortened V by 4 bases and J by 0 bases, and 9 bases separated the two germline ends. Repertoires were generated with immunoSEQ multiplex PCR, while TCRdb's copy carries only in-frame clones and drops some. The table records 3,000 to 4,500 clones, approximately 33% of them present only once. Treatment described: randomized to nivolumab then ipilimumab (arm A) or the reverse (arm B). These data come from a study of sequential checkpoint blockade in melanoma. On the study more broadly: First-line arms were nivolumab then ipilimumab, or the reverse, randomized 1:1.

The V call is TRBV19, the J call TRBJ2-5; no clear D gene. Specimen: tumor tissue (inferred from file names), collected from a patient given nivolumab and ipilimumab in sequence. This TCR was sampled from a human donor with melanoma. The chain's CDR3 is CASSKGRDQETQYF. CDR3 sequence (DNA): TGTGCCAGTAGTAAGGGCCGGGACCAAGAGACCCAGTACTTC.